This T cell receptor (beta chain) was sequenced in a study of early T cells in non-severe SARS-CoV-2 infection. This clonotype was seen at least ten times. Using its own MiXCR run on the 5' RACE reads, TCRdb lists one record per CDR3 protein. The repertoire includes fewer than 85,000 distinct CDR3 sequences, about 11% of them detected once, and around 13% sits in the top ten. The CDR3 extends over 13 amino acids. CDR1 MNHEY and CDR2 SVGEGT come from the germline V gene. The V gene lost 2 bases and the J gene lost 5 bases, with 10 bases spanning the gap. The sequence came from an adult who was a healthcare worker with PCR-confirmed SARS-CoV-2 infection or an uninfected control (not recorded which). The sequences come from whole blood, collected at baseline. The chain couples TRBV6-2 or TRBV6-3 to TRBJ2-7; D may be TRBD1 or TRBD2 (6 bases each). In nucleotides, the CDR3 is TGTGCCAGCAGTTACGGGGGGCGCGACGAGCAGTACTTC. Protein: CASSYGGRDEQYF.